A single sample gave rise to the 32 T cell receptor beta chains below, sequenced in a study of cytomegalovirus exposure and HLA in healthy donors. The table came from immunoSEQ multiplex PCR; TCRdb's copy has only in-frame clones and leaves some out. The sample gives 150,000 to 250,000 clones, roughly three quarters of which show up once; roughly 1.2% is in the top ten. The material sequenced was PBMCs. The origin of the receptors is a woman in her 30s in good health and CMV-seronegative.

The V call is TRBV11-2, the J call TRBJ2-5; D ambiguous. The germline gives CDR1 SGHAT, CDR2 FQNNGV. The CDR3 length is 14 residues. V gave up 3 bases and J gave up 2 bases, with 10 bases separating them. Here the CDR3 DNA reads TGTGCCAGCAGCTTTCGAATTAGTCAAGAGACCCAGTACTTC. It encodes CASSFRISQETQYF.

The chain couples TRBV6-4 to TRBJ1-2, with TRBD1 identical over 8 bases. V was pared by 4 bases and J by 2 bases, with 6 bases of the junction left unmatched. The germline gives CDR1 MRHNA, CDR2 SNTAGT. This CDR3 is built from 15 residues. The CDR3 reads CASSGSGGSNYGYTF. CDR3 nucleotide sequence: TGTGCCAGCAGTGGTTCAGGGGGCTCAAACTATGGCTACACCTTC.

The chain has TRBV18 and TRBJ2-1, with 11 bases identical to TRBD2. From germline, CDR1 is KGHSH and CDR2 LQKENI. The V segment lost 8 bases and the J segment 8 bases; nucleotides outside the gene matches: 8. The CDR3 runs to 14 residues. CDR3 sequence (DNA): TGTGCCAGCCTTATTCTAGCGGGGGGCTATGAGCAGTTCTTC. It specifies CASLILAGGYEQFF.

V usage is TRBV10-3 and J usage is TRBJ2-1; 8 nucleotides align to TRBD2. The V segment lost 5 bases and the J segment 4 bases; nucleotides outside the gene matches: 7. This CDR3 has 15 residues. The germline gives CDR1 ENHRY, CDR2 SYGVKD. CDR3 sequence reads: CAISHHSGTYNEQFF. The CDR3 nucleotides read TGTGCCATCAGTCACCATAGCGGGACTTACAATGAGCAGTTCTTC.

This clone was picked up a small number of times. The CDR3, as DNA: TGTGCCAGCAGCCAGACAGGTACCTCCGTCGACGAGCAGTACTTC. This gives the protein CASSQTGTSVDEQYF. The rearrangement links TRBV11-2 to TRBJ2-7, with TRBD1 as a possible D gene (6 bases). The CDR3 length is 15 residues. The V gene's germline CDR1 is SGHAT and CDR2 FQNNGV. V was trimmed by 5 bases and J by 5 bases, leaving 19 bases between them.

J is TRBJ2-2 and V is TRBV9, with 9 nucleotides matching TRBD2. This CDR3 is 15 amino acids long. V dropped 6 bases and J dropped 4; count of bases not matched to a gene: 7. In germline, CDR1 is SGDLS, CDR2 YYNGEE. CDR3 residues: CASTPSAGGTGELFF. In DNA, the CDR3 is TGTGCCAGCACCCCATCAGCGGGGGGCACCGGGGAGCTGTTTTTT.

The genes are TRBV6-6 and TRBJ2-3; D is possibly TRBD1 (6 bases). From germline, CDR1 is MNHNY and CDR2 SVGAGI (reference sequence). The CDR3 contains 13 residues. V shed 6 bases and J shed 4 bases, with 11 bases lying between them. The CDR3 DNA sequence: TGTGCCAGCAGGGTAGACAGGCCAGATACGCAGTATTTT. The encoded protein is CASRVDRPDTQYF.

On this clone itself: At the DNA level, this CDR3 is encoded by other sequences in the same sample as well. V gene TRBV2 combines with J gene TRBJ1-1; D possibly corresponds to TRBD1 (6 bases). Deletions cut 8 bases from V and 5 bases from J, with 12 bases between. The germline V gene has CDR1 SNHLY and CDR2 FYNNEI. This CDR3 comprises 12 residues. CDR3 nucleotide sequence: TGTGCCAGCGCACAGGGTTGGACTGAAGCTTTCTTT. This codes for CASAQGWTEAFF.

The rearrangement joins TRBV7-2 to TRBJ1-5, with 10 nucleotides matching TRBD1. Germline V gene sequence: CDR1 SGHTA, CDR2 FQGNSA. V shed 5 bases, J shed 9 bases, and the junction held 7 bases outside the gene matches. The CDR3 is 14 amino acids. DNA of the CDR3: TGTGCCAGCAGCCGGCGGACAGGGGGTGGGCCCCAGCATTTT. Protein sequence: CASSRRTGGGPQHF.

The chain employs TRBV5-1 and TRBJ1-1; the D gene is possibly TRBD1 (6 bases). The CDR3 is 14 residues long. The germline V and J ends were trimmed by 6 bases and 2 bases, with 14 bases remaining between them. CDR1 SGHRS and CDR2 YFSETQ come from the germline V gene. This CDR3 reads CASNREGPNTEAFF. In DNA form, the CDR3 reads TGCGCCAGCAACAGGGAGGGCCCTAACACTGAAGCTTTCTTT. Together with reference TRBV5-1 and TRBJ1-1, the CDR3 gives the full variable domain: KAGVTQTPRYLIKTRGQQVTLSCSPISGHRSVSWYQQTPGQGLQFLFEYFSETQRNKGNFPGRFSGRQFSNSRSEMNVSTLELGDSALYLCASNREGPNTEAFFGQGTRLTVV.

The chain couples TRBV19 to TRBJ1-4, with 7 bases lining up with TRBD1. Germline V gene sequence: CDR1 LNHDA, CDR2 SQIVND (reference sequence). V lost 5 bases and J lost 8; bases outside the gene matches: 17. The CDR3 is made up of 17 amino acids. CDR3 in DNA: TGTGCCAGTAGTCCAAGGGGGCCGGGCGCTAATAACGAAAAACTGTTTTTT. This sequence encodes CASSPRGPGANNEKLFF.

The chain is built from TRBV6-6 and TRBJ2-3, with TRBD2 matching 15 bases. Germline V gene data show CDR1 as MNHNY and CDR2 as SVGAGI (reference sequence). The CDR3 is 16 residues long. V trimming: 2 bases; J trimming: 4 bases; junction bases outside the gene matches: 1. The DNA of the CDR3 is TGTGCCAGCAGTTACGGACTAGCGGGGGGGTCAGATACGCAGTATTTT. This gives the protein CASSYGLAGGSDTQYF.

The chain joins TRBV9 to TRBJ1-4; 7 nucleotides agree with TRBD1. V lost 4 bases, J lost 7 bases, and 7 bases stayed unmatched. The CDR3 length is 14 residues. Germline lookup yields CDR1 SGDLS and CDR2 YYNGEE. The CDR3 nucleotides read TGTGCCAGCAGCCCCATGGGACAGCGTGAAAAACTGTTTTTT. Encoded protein: CASSPMGQREKLFF.

The chain uses TRBV10-3 and TRBJ2-6; 9 positions match TRBD1. CDR1 is ENHRY and CDR2 is SYGVKD in the germline V gene. Trimming at V came to 3 bases and at J to 2 bases, leaving 5 bases not matched to a gene. This CDR3 is built from 17 residues. CDR3 sequence (DNA): TGTGCCATCAGTGATCGGGACAGGGCTACTGGGGCCAACGTCCTGACTTTC. It translates to CAISDRDRATGANVLTF.

The chain combines TRBV13 with TRBJ2-7, with 7 nucleotides matching TRBD2. The CDR3 is 14 amino acids. CDR1 and CDR2 (germline): PRHDT, FYEKMQ (reference sequence). Trimming took 4 bases from V and 1 from J; bases not matched to a gene: 4. CDR3 bases: TGTGCCAGCAGCTCGGACGGGGGGTCCTACGAGCAGTACTTC. Its protein product is CASSSDGGSYEQYF.

This clone was seen just once. The chain has TRBV4-1 and TRBJ2-1, with D unclear. CDR3 size: 16 residues. Germline V CDR1 and CDR2: MGHRA, YSYEKL. The V and J ends lost 0 bases and 3 bases respectively, with 12 bases between them. CDR3 sequence reads: CASSQDNTAIYNEQFF. DNA for the CDR3: TGCGCCAGCAGCCAAGATAATACAGCTATCTACAATGAGCAGTTCTTC.

The chain carries TRBV7-6 and TRBJ1-2; TRBD1 might be the D (5 bases). CDR1 is SGHVS and CDR2 is FNYEAQ in the germline V gene. Trimming took 3 bases from V and 7 from J, leaving 27 bases between them. The CDR3 runs to 18 residues. CDR3 in DNA: TGTGCCAGCAGCTTGGGGTTTCGGGGGGGAATTCATTTTGGTGGCTACACCTTC. Its translation: CASSLGFRGGIHFGGYTF.

V is TRBV5-5 and J is TRBJ2-5, with D possibly matching TRBD2 (5 bases). CDR3 size: 15 residues. Per germline, CDR1 SGHKS and CDR2 YYEKEE (reference sequence). The germline V and J ends were trimmed by 4 bases and 0 bases, with 13 bases remaining between them. Written as DNA, the CDR3 is TGTGCCAGCAGCCAAGGTGAGGGAGACCAAGAGACCCAGTACTTC. Translation gives CASSQGEGDQETQYF.

The chain couples TRBV29-1 to TRBJ2-3; tentatively, D is TRBD1 (5 bases). V dropped 7 bases and J dropped 3 bases, with 20 bases sitting between them. Germline V gives CDR1 SQVTM, CDR2 ANQGSEA. This CDR3 comprises 15 residues. The CDR3 is CSAAFGQGWTDTQYF. The CDR3, as DNA: TGCAGCGCGGCCTTTGGGCAGGGTTGGACAGATACGCAGTATTTT.

This clone was seen a handful of times. The V gene is TRBV11-2, the J gene TRBJ1-6; no reliable D call. The length of the CDR3 is 13 residues. Germline V gives CDR1 SGHAT, CDR2 FQNNGV. The V end was cut by 0 bases, the J end by 14 bases, with 11 bases between. CDR3 region: CASSLELGGTLHF. The CDR3 coding sequence is TGTGCCAGCAGCTTAGAGCTCGGCGGGACCCTCCACTTT.

This chain joins TRBV19 and TRBJ2-6; D gene ambiguous. The V end lost 7 bases, the J end lost 0 bases, and 4 bases lay between the germline ends. Germline CDR1 LNHDA, CDR2 SQIVND (reference sequence). This CDR3 contains 13 residues. The CDR3 loop is CASIHSGANVLTF. The DNA for the CDR3 is TGTGCCAGTATCCACTCTGGGGCCAACGTCCTGACTTTC.

The rearrangement joins TRBV27 to TRBJ2-1; tentative D call: TRBD2 (6 bases). Germline V gene lookup returns CDR1 MNHEY and CDR2 SMNVEV (reference sequence). V was clipped by 4 bases and J by 7 bases, with 26 bases between them. The CDR3 runs 18 residues. For the CDR3, the DNA is TGTGCCAGCAGTTCCGTAGGCAATATACCGGGAGTCGGTAATGAGCAGTTCTTC. Translation: CASSSVGNIPGVGNEQFF.

CDR3 in DNA: TGTGCCTGGAGTGTACCCAGACAGGCAAACACTGAAGCTTTCTTT. It yields the protein CAWSVPRQANTEAFF. This chain links TRBV30 with TRBJ1-1; weak D call: TRBD1 (6 bases). The germline V gene has CDR1 GTSNPN and CDR2 SVGIG (reference sequence). The CDR3 has 15 amino acids. The germline V and J ends were trimmed by 0 bases and 2 bases, with 13 bases remaining between them.

The CDR3 spells CASSPLAGRTGELFF. For the CDR3, the DNA is TGTGCCAGCAGCCCACTAGCGGGGCGGACCGGGGAGCTGTTTTTT. The gene calls are TRBV7-3 and TRBJ2-2; 10 nucleotides align to TRBD2. Germline loops: CDR1 SGHTA, CDR2 FQGTGA. V was clipped by 5 bases and J by 5 bases; unmatched bases: 5. The CDR3 runs 15 residues.

Only a few counts were recorded for this clone. The chain uses TRBV7-9 and TRBJ1-2; D is undetermined. CDR3 length: 13 residues. The V end was cut by 2 bases, the J end by 5 bases, with 9 bases between. Germline CDR1 SEHNR, CDR2 FQNEAQ (reference sequence). CDR3 protein: CASSLPVPYGYTF. The CDR3 bases are TGTGCCAGCAGCTTACCGGTGCCTTATGGCTACACCTTC. Full variable domain (outside the CDR3, taken from reference TRBV7-9 and TRBJ1-2): DTGVSQNPRHKITKRGQNVTFRCDPISEHNRLYWYRQTLGQGPEFLTYFQNEAQLEKSRLLSDRFSAERPKGSFSTLEIQRTEQGDSAMYLCASSLPVPYGYTFGSGTRLTVV.

The chain couples TRBV28 to TRBJ1-3, with 7 bases matching TRBD1. This CDR3 has 15 amino acids. V was clipped by 2 bases and J by 0 bases; unmatched bases: 1. The V gene's germline CDR1 is MDHEN and CDR2 SYDVKM. The CDR3 DNA follows: TGTGCCAGCAGTTTAGGGACAGTCTCTGGAAACACCATATATTTT. Translating gives CASSLGTVSGNTIYF.

This clone has just a few counts. V usage is TRBV5-1 and J usage is TRBJ1-3; 8 nucleotides align to TRBD1. CDR3 length: 15 residues. Germline V gives CDR1 SGHRS, CDR2 YFSETQ. The ends lost 1 base at V and 1 base at J; junction bases unmatched: 1. For the CDR3, the DNA is TGCGCCAGCAGCTTGCAGGGGGCATCTGGAAACACCATATATTTT. This gives the protein CASSLQGASGNTIYF. The whole variable domain, filled in from reference TRBV5-1 and TRBJ1-3, reads KAGVTQTPRYLIKTRGQQVTLSCSPISGHRSVSWYQQTPGQGLQFLFEYFSETQRNKGNFPGRFSGRQFSNSRSEMNVSTLELGDSALYLCASSLQGASGNTIYFGEGSWLTVV.

V is TRBV6-5 and J is TRBJ2-2, with D possibly TRBD2 on 6 matching bases. The CDR3 sequence is 16 residues long. The V end lost 2 bases, the J end lost 2 bases, and 12 bases lay between the germline ends. Per germline, CDR1 MNHEY and CDR2 SVGAGI. In DNA, the CDR3 is TGTGCCAGCAGTTACCCACGGGGGATTAACACCGGGGAGCTGTTTTTT. This codes for CASSYPRGINTGELFF.

The rearrangement joins TRBV6-1 to TRBJ1-2; D is unclear. Germline V gene lookup returns CDR1 MNHNS and CDR2 SASEGT. V was shortened by 1 base and J by 4 bases, with 13 bases between the two germline ends. The CDR3 spans 15 residues. CDR3 sequence: CASSEVSAGPYGYTF. In nucleotides, the CDR3 is TGTGCCAGCAGTGAAGTCAGTGCAGGTCCCTATGGCTACACCTTC.

The chain couples TRBV28 to TRBJ2-1; 11 bases are shared with TRBD2. Looked up from germline, CDR1 is MDHEN and CDR2 is SYDVKM. The CDR3 consists of 15 residues. Trimming cost V 2 bases and J 7 bases; bases outside gene matches: 4. This CDR3 is CASSLMGLAANEQFF. The CDR3 DNA is TGTGCCAGCAGTTTAATGGGACTAGCGGCTAATGAGCAGTTCTTC. The full variable domain, in which reference TRBV28 and TRBJ2-1 provide the parts outside the CDR3, is DVKVTQSSRYLVKRTGEKVFLECVQDMDHENMFWYRQDPGLGLRLIYFSYDVKMKEKGDIPEGYSVSREKKERFSLILESASTNQTSMYLCASSLMGLAANEQFFGPGTRLTVL.

This clone occurred once. The chain combines TRBV30 with TRBJ2-3; 10 nucleotides line up with TRBD2. Germline lookup yields CDR1 GTSNPN and CDR2 SVGIG (reference sequence). V was clipped by 0 bases and J by 3 bases; unmatched bases: 3. The CDR3 sequence is 15 residues long. Here the CDR3 reads CAWSVRGLATDTQYF. The CDR3 nucleotides read TGTGCCTGGAGTGTACGGGGACTAGCGACAGATACGCAGTATTTT.

This sequence joins TRBV5-1 and TRBJ2-7, with 10 bases fitting TRBD1. In germline, CDR1 is SGHRS, CDR2 YFSETQ. This CDR3 has 15 amino acids. V dropped 4 bases and J dropped 3; count of bases not matched to a gene: 7. CDR3 protein: CASSRAGQGRYEQYF. CDR3 DNA sequence: TGCGCCAGCAGCCGTGCGGGACAGGGGCGCTACGAGCAGTACTTC.